This T cell receptor (beta chain) was sequenced during a study of blood T cell repertoires in COVID-19. Study-wide background: The samples span acute and convalescent COVID-19 from the United States, Italy and Spain. In each case, the material was cDNA or gDNA derived from T cells, B-cell-depleted T cells, or PBMCs.

V was cut by 0 bases and J by 0 bases, with 3 bases left in between. CDR3 length: 14 residues. Germline V gene lookup returns CDR1 SGHDN and CDR2 FVKESK. In the original processing: Scientists estimated how many nucleated cells there were by amplifying reference gene primers. Method: immunoSEQ multiplex PCR; TCRdb's copy keeps in-frame clones and lacks some. The DNA gave D and trimming, while V, J and clone size come from that table. The sample records some 200,000 clones, 84% being singletons. The sequenced material came from peripheral blood. The V and J genes are TRBV14 and TRBJ1-3; D remains ambiguous. The TCR was taken from a woman between 40 and 55 years old who had recovered from COVID-19. DNA of the CDR3: TGTGCCAGCAGCCAAGATCGCTCTGGAAACACCATATATTTT. Residues: CASSQDRSGNTIYF.